This paragraph reports one TCR beta chain. This specimen belongs to a study of T cell changes during pregnancy in multiple sclerosis. Only in-frame clones appear in the TCRdb table, and some are missing; sequencing was by immunoSEQ multiplex PCR. Seen here are under 45,000 clones, approximately 94% observed once, and the top ten hold about 0.33%. V dropped 2 bases and J dropped 4; count of bases not matched to a gene: 10. CDR3 length equals 16 residues. CDR1 is MNHNS and CDR2 is SASEGT in the germline V gene. The chain combines TRBV6-1 with TRBJ2-7; TRBD2 aligns across 8 bases. This sample comprised CD4+ T cells from peripheral blood mononuclear cells, obtained after pregnancy. The receptor was isolated from a female donor with multiple sclerosis, enrolled in a pregnancy study. The CDR3 is CASSELGRGGGYEQYF. The CDR3 DNA follows: TGTGCCAGCAGTGAATTGGGACGGGGGGGTGGGTACGAGCAGTACTTC.